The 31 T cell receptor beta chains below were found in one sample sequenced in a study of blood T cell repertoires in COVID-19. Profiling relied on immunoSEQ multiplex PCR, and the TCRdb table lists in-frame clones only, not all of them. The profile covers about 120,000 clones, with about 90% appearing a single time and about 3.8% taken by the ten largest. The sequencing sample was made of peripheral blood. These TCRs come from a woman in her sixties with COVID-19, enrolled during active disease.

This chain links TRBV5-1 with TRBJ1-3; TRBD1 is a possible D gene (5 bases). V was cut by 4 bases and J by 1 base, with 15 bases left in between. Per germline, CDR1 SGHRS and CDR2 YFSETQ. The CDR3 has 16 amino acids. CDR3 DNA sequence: TGCGCCAGCAGCCAGGAAATGGGGCGGTCTGGAAACACCATATATTTT. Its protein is CASSQEMGRSGNTIYF.

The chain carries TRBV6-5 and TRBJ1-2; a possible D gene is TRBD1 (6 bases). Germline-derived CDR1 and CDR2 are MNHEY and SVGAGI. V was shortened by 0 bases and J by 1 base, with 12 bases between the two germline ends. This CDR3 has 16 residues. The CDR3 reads CASSYSQGRSNYGYTF. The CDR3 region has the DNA TGTGCCAGCAGTTACTCACAGGGAAGGAGTAACTATGGCTACACCTTC.

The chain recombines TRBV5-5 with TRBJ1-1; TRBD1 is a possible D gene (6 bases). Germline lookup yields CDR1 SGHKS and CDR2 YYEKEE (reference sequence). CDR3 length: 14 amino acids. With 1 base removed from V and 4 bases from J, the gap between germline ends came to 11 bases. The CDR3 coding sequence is TGTGCCAGCAGCTTGCTGCAGGGGCCCACTGAAGCTTTCTTT. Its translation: CASSLLQGPTEAFF.

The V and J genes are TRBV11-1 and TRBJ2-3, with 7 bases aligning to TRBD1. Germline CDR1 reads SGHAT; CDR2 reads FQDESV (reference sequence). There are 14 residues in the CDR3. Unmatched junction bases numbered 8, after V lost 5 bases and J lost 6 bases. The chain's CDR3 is CASSPRQGGDTQYF. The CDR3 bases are TGTGCCAGCAGCCCCCGACAGGGTGGGGATACGCAGTATTTT.

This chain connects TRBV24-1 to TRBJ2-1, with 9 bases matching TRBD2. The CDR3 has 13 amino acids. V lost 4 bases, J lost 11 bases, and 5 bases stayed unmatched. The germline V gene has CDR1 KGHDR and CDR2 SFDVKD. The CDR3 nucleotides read TGTGCCACCAGTGACCTGACTAGCGGTAAGCAGTTCTTC. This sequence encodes CATSDLTSGKQFF.

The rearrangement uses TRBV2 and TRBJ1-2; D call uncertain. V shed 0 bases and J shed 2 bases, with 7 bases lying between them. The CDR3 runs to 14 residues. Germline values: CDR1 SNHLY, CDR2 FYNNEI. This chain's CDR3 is CASSEAGDNYGYTF. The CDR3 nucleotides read TGTGCCAGCAGTGAAGCAGGAGACAACTATGGCTACACCTTC.

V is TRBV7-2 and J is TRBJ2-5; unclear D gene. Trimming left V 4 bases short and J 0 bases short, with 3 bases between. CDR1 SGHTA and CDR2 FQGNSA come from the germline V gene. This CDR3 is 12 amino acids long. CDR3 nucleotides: TGTGCCAGCAGCTCCTACCAAGAGACCCAGTACTTC. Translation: CASSSYQETQYF.

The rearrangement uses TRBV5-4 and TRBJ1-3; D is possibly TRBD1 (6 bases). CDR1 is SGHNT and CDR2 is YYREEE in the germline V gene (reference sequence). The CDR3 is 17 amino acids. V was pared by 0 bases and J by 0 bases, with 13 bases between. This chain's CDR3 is CASSLVSGQSSGNTIYF. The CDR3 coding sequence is TGTGCCAGCAGCTTGGTGTCAGGACAGAGCTCTGGAAACACCATATATTTT.

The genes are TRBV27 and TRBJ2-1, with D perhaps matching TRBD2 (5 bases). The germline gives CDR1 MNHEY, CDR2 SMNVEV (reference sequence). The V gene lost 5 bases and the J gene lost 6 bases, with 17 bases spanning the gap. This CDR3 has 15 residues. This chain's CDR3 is CASSRVWTLSNEQFF. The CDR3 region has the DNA TGTGCCAGCAGTCGAGTTTGGACTTTGAGCAATGAGCAGTTCTTC.

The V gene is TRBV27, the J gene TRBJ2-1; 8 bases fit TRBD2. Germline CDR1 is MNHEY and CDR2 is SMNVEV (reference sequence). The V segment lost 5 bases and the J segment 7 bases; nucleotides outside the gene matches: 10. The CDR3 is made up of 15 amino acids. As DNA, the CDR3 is TGTGCCAGCAGTCTCCGGGGGGGCTCTAGGAATGAGCAGTTCTTC. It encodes CASSLRGGSRNEQFF.

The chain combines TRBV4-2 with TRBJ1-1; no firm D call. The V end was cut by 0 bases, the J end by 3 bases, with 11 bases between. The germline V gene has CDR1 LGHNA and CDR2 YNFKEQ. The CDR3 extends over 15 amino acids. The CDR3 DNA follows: TGTGCCAGCAGCCAAGATGGTGCGGGTGACACTGAAGCTTTCTTT. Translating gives CASSQDGAGDTEAFF.

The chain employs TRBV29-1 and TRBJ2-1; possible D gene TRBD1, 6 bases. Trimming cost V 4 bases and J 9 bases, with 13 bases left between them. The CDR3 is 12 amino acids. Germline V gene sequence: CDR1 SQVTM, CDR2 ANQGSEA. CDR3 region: CSVGTVVREQFF. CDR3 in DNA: TGCAGCGTTGGGACAGTAGTCCGTGAGCAGTTCTTC.

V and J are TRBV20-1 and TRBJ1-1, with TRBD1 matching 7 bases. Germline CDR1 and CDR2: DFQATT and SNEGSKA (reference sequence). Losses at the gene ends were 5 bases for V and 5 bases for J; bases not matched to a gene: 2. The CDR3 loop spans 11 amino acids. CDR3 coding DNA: TGCAGTGCTGAACAGGGGACTGAAGCTTTCTTT. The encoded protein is CSAEQGTEAFF.

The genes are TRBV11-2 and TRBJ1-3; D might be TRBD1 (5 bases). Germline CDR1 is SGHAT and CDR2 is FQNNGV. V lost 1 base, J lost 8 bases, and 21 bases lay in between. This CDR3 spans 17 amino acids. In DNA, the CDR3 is TGTGCCAGCAGCTTAGGTCTTGCCCGGGACTTCGAATACACCATATATTTT. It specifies CASSLGLARDFEYTIYF.

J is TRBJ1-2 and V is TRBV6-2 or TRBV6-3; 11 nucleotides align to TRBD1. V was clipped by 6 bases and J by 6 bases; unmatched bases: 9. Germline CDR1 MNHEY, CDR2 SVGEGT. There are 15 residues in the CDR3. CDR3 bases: TGTGCCAGCAGCTCCCTTGGACAGGGGGCTAATGGCTACACCTTC. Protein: CASSSLGQGANGYTF.

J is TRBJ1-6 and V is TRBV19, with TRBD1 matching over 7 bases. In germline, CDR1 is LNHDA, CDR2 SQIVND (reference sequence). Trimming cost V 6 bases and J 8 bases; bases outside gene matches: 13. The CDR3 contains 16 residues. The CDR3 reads CASSPLGRGADSPLHF. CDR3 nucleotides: TGTGCCAGTAGCCCCCTCGGCAGGGGGGCGGATTCACCCCTCCACTTT.

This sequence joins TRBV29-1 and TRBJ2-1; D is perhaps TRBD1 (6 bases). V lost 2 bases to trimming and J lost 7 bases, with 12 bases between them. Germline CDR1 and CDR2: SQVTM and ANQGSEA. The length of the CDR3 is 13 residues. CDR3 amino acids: CSVERTGTNEQFF. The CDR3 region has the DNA TGCAGCGTTGAAAGAACAGGGACGAATGAGCAGTTCTTC.

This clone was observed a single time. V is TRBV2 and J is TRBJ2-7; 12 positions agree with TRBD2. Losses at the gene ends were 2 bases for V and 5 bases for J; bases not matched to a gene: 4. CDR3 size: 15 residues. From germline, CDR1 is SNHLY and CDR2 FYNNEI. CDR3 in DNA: TGTGCCAGCAGTGAACTAGCGGGGGGGCAGGACGAGCAGTACTTC. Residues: CASSELAGGQDEQYF.

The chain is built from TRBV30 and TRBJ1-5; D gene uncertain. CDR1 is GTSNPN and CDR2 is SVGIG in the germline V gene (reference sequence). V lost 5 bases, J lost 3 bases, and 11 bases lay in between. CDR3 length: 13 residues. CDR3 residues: CAWGQADNQPQHF. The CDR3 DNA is TGTGCCTGGGGCCAGGCCGACAATCAGCCCCAGCATTTT. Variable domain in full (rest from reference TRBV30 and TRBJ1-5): SQTIHQWPATLVQPVGSPLSLECTVEGTSNPNLYWYRQAAGRGLQLLFYSVGIGQISSEVPQNLSASRPQDRQFILSSKKLLLSDSGFYLCAWGQADNQPQHFGDGTRLSIL.

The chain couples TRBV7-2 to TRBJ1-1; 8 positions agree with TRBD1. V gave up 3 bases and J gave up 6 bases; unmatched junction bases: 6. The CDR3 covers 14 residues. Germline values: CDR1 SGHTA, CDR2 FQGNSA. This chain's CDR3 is CASSFQGAVSEAFF. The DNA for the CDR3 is TGTGCCAGCAGCTTCCAGGGGGCTGTCTCTGAAGCTTTCTTT.

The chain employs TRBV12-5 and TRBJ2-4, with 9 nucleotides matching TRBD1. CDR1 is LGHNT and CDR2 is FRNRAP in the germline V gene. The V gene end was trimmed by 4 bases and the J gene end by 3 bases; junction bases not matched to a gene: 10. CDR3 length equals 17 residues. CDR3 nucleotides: TGTGCTAGTGGTTCTCCCGGGACAGGGTGGGACAAAAACATTCAGTACTTC. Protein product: CASGSPGTGWDKNIQYF. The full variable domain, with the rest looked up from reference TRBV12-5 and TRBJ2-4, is DARVTQTPRHKVTEMGQEVTMRCQPILGHNTVFWYRQTMMQGLELLAYFRNRAPLDDSGMPKDRFSAEMPDATLATLKIQPSEPRDSAVYFCASGSPGTGWDKNIQYFGAGTRLSVL.

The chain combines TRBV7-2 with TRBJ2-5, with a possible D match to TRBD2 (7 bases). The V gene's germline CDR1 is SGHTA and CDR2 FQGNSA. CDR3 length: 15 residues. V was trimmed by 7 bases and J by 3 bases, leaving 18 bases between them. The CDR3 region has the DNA TGTGCCAGCACCCTCCGAGGCGGGGGCAAAGAGACCCAGTACTTC. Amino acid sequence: CASTLRGGGKETQYF.

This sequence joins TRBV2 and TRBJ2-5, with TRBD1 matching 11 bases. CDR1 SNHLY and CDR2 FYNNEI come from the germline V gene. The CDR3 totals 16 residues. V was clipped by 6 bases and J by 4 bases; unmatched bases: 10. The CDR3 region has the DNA TGTGCCAGCAGGACCCCGGGACAGGGGGTTCGAGAGACCCAGTACTTC. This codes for CASRTPGQGVRETQYF. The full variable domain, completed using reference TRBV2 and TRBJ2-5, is EPEVTQTPSHQVTQMGQEVILRCVPISNHLYFYWYRQILGQKVEFLVSFYNNEISEKSEIFDDQFSVERPDGSNFTLKIRSTKLEDSAMYFCASRTPGQGVRETQYFGPGTRLLVL.

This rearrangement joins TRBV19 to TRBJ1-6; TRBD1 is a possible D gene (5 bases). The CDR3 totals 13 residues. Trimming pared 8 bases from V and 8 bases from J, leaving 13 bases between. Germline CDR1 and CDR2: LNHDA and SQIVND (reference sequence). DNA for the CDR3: TGTGCCAGTGAGCAGGGTATGGATTCACCCCTCCACTTT. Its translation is CASEQGMDSPLHF.

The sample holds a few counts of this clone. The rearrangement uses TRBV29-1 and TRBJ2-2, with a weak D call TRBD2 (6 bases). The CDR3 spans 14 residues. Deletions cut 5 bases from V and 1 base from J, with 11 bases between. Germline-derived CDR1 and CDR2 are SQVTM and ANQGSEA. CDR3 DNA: TGCAGCGTTCCGGGAGCGCGGAACACCGGGGAGCTGTTTTTT. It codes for CSVPGARNTGELFF.

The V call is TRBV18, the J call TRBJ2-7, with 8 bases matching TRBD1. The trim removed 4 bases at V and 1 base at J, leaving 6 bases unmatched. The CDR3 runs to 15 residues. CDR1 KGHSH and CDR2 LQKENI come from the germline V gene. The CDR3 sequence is CASSRTGTGSYEQYF. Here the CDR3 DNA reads TGTGCCAGCTCACGGACCGGGACAGGATCCTACGAGCAGTACTTC.

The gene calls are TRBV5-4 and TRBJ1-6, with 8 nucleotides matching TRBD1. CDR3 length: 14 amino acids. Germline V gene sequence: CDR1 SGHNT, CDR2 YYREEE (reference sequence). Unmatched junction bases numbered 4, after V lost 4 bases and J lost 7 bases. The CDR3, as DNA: TGTGCCAGCAGCAGGGACAGGTTGAATTCACCCCTCCACTTT. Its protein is CASSRDRLNSPLHF.

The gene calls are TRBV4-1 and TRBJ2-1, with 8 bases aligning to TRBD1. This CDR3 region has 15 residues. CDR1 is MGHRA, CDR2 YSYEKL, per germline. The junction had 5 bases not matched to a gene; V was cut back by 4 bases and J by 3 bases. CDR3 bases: TGCGCCAGCAGCCCAGGGACAGGTTACTACAATGAGCAGTTCTTC. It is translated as CASSPGTGYYNEQFF.

The CDR3 reads CASSLRTGGLAGGNTIYF. The CDR3 DNA is TGTGCCAGCAGCCTACGGACAGGGGGCCTCGCGGGTGGAAACACCATATATTTT. The chain employs TRBV4-2 and TRBJ1-3; 11 bases match TRBD1. The CDR3 contains 18 residues. With 4 bases clipped from V and 3 bases from J, the junction kept 11 bases outside the gene matches. Germline V CDR1 and CDR2: LGHNA, YNFKEQ.

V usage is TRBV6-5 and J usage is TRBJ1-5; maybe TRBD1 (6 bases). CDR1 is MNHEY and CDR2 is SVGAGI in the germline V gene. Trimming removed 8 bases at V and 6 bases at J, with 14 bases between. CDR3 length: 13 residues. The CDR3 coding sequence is TGTGCCAGCTATGGACAGAAGGGTCAGCCCCAGCATTTT. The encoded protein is CASYGQKGQPQHF.

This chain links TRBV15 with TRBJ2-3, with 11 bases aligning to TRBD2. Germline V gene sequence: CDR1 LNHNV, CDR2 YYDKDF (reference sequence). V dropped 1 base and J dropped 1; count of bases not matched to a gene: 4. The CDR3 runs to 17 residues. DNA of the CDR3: TGTGCCACCAGCAGAGTAGCGGGGGGGCCGGGCACAGATACGCAGTATTTT. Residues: CATSRVAGGPGTDTQYF.